This TCR beta chain was captured by sequencing in a study of cytomegalovirus exposure and HLA in healthy donors (dated by TCRdb to about 2017). Describing the broader study: An earlier analysis of roughly 610 of the donors reported 250 to 350 Gb of sequence data and 95 million to 140 million unique TCR beta sequences obtained from about 170 million T cells. The study aimed to test whether signatures of past pathogen exposure could be identified by cataloging public T cell receptors. Using immunosequencing, the study profiled T cell repertoires from 666 subjects and related those repertoires to cytomegalovirus serostatus. A later genetic analysis used genome-wide SNP genotypes for about 55% of the 666 donors, treating that subset as a discovery cohort. Typing coverage differed by locus: A, B, C, DRB1 and DQB1 were typed in roughly 620-630 donors, DQA1 in about 510, DPA1 in over 600, and DPB1 in 472. All discovery cohort repertoires had been generated on a single sequencing platform. Alongside the repertoire data, information on donor age, sex, ethnicity and CMV serostatus was compiled. Roughly five DR-DQ haplotypes were handled as single units for association and clustering because linkage in the cohort was strong. A later analysis re-examined previously published TCR beta repertoires from roughly 720 donors and added high-resolution HLA genotyping to investigate patterns of TCR occurrence. An earlier analysis of around 540 of the donors applied high-throughput TCR beta sequencing to assess whether each TCR beta V gene segment acted as functional or pseudogenic. An early release that covered 640 HLA-typed donors contained 250 to 350 gigabases of sequencing data and 80 million or so unique TCR sequences. HLA typing covered class I and class II loci at four-digit resolution. Among some 410 genotyped donors of the cohort, an average of roughly 230,000 unique TCR beta nucleotide sequences was sequenced per donor, of which about 19% were non-productive. To predict cytomegalovirus infection status, the study brought together high-throughput TCR immunosequencing, statistical association of individual TCRs with disease status, and machine learning. Of the 350 to 450 genotyped donors, about 84% fell in the genetic ancestry cluster associated with self-reported Caucasian donors. Along with the approximately 620-subject first cohort, a separate validation cohort of approximately 110 different subjects was used. Rather than using new phenotypic data, the later analysis identified candidate immune exposures from TCR beta sequences and from how often those sequences occurred across donors.

Library construction relied on the immunoSEQ multiplex PCR assay. For the multiplex PCR, a mixture combining 60 forward primers for TCR Vbeta segments and 13 reverse primers for TCR Jbeta segments was used. Amplification of the CDR3 region of rearranged TCR beta genes was performed with a multiplex PCR assay on genomic DNA. The Illumina HiSeq System was used to sequence the amplified TCR beta libraries as 87-base-pair reads. The paper's processing steps were these. In a later analysis, about 80 million unique TCR beta chains were counted across the 650 to 700 repertoires, and approximately 11 million of these chains were shared by at least two donors. Raw reads were error-corrected and collapsed into unique sequences by a nearest-neighbor algorithm in which closely related sequences were merged to remove PCR and sequencing errors. Alignment of CDR3 sequences to IMGT reference sequences was used to assign V, D and J gene segments. Each retained sequence needed at least a six-nucleotide match to both a V gene segment and a J gene segment. A rearrangement was called productive if the CDR3 had no stop codons and remained in frame with V and J, and every other rearrangement was called non-productive. CDR3 was defined by IMGT convention, running from the second conserved V-encoded cysteine to the conserved J-encoded phenylalanine. The earlier analysis of about 610 of the donors excluded any sequence lacking an unambiguous match to a single V gene segment. An earlier analysis of fewer than 750 of the donors called V segments functional above 56.7% productive rearrangements and segregating when the between-donor standard deviation exceeded 5%. To diagnose cytomegalovirus status from the catalog of TCR beta chain sequences, a statistical classification framework was built. In a later analysis, TCR nucleotide sequences were compared against IMGT/GENE-DB human TR gene sequences so that V and J genes could be assigned. Using the TCRdist pipeline, a later analysis assigned CDR3 sequences along with most-parsimonious VDJ recombination scenarios. In a later analysis, each TCR beta chain was defined by its CDR3 amino acid sequence together with its V-gene family, and reads without a unique V-gene family were excluded. As a way to deal with suspected cross-contamination and a sequencing artifact, a later analysis dropped 450 to 600 nucleotide sequences that were highly shared and had low generation probability. In a later analysis, a clonal expansion index was calculated for each public chain from normalized within-repertoire ranks of inferred template counts. Generation probabilities in a later analysis came from a VDJ recombination model fitted to out-of-frame rearrangements, and those results were checked against IGoR. In a later analysis, hypergeometric tests were used to score TCR-TCR, TCR-HLA and TCR-CMV co-occurrence, with a repertoire-size bias correction applied to TCR pairs. A later analysis estimated false discovery rates by permuting HLA or CMV assignments 20 times. In a later analysis, co-occurring TCRs were grouped using DBSCAN, and TCRdist sequence similarity was added for clustering within HLA-allele-positive subsets. Repertoires with fewer than 30,000 or more than 120,000 public chains were left out of co-occurrence clustering, as were five repertoires with anomalous nucleotide sharing. Imported from immuneACCESS, the table was reduced by TCRdb to in-frame sequences with V and J called. These copies leave out some clones; in studies compared against another copy, an unresolved V gene accounts for under half, and the cause of the remainder is not known. V, J and clone size reflect that table, while D and trimming were determined from the DNA. Present in this sample are some 200,000 clones, approximately 79% of which were seen just once. The ten largest account for roughly 1.6% of the sample.

Concerning this clone itself: The antigen it binds to is not known. No much larger clonotype is one base removed from it; base qualities were not supplied.

In total, roughly 710 healthy bone marrow donors made up the cohort. All cohort members were sampled while nominally healthy, although unrecorded immune exposures were likely present. The donor tested CMV seronegative, placing the donor among the 352 seronegative members of the cohort. Each donor provided a peripheral blood sample, and peripheral blood mononuclear cells were used for TCR beta sequencing. The Qiagen DNeasy Blood Extraction Kit was used to extract genomic DNA from the blood cell samples. Summary of the overall study and its limitations: The classifier was reported to diagnose cytomegalovirus status with high specificity and sensitivity in both the original and validation cohorts. In a later analysis, several top co-occurrence clusters were reported to appear linked to parvovirus B19, influenza, CMV and Epstein-Barr virus. Because counts were too low, 15 or so rarely observed V segments, including chromosome 9 orphons, were excluded from the earlier analysis of about 500 of the donors. Broadly in line with IMGT annotations, most TCR beta V segments showed up in productive rearrangements about 87% or about 30% of the time in an earlier analysis of about 500 of the donors. In vitro tests confirmed that a few of the cytomegalovirus-associated TCR beta chains recognize cytomegalovirus antigens. Assigning TCR associations to individual alleles was difficult when HLA alleles, especially DR and DQ, strongly co-occurred. A later analysis found that TCR association rates varied across HLA loci, with DRB1 alleles showing the most associated TCRs and HLA-C alleles the fewest. While some public TCRs were present in many individuals, most TCR sequences turned up only very rarely across donors. The authors suggested that the approach could potentially be extended to other disease states and immunological phenotypes. An association between a missense DCLRE1C variant and V-gene and J-gene trimming of TCR beta chains was found in a later genetic analysis and replicated in an independent cohort. In a later analysis, HLA-associated TCR beta chains showed more clonal expansion and lower generation probabilities than non-associated chains that were equally common. The 87-base-pair reads could not distinguish some IMGT-functional V segments, including TRBV6-2 and TRBV6-3, so those segments were excluded. Sequencing depth was assumed to be roughly uniform across donors in the presence/absence analyses, though that assumption may not hold. The cohort was sequenced for TCR beta chains only, and without alpha or paired-chain data the features that could be detected were limited. The sequencing pipeline was judged likely to have produced a cluster of highly shared sequence variants as a technical artifact. The study gave a list of under 200 TCR beta chains associated with cytomegalovirus. In a later analysis, some 17,000 TCR beta sequences were associated with specific HLA alleles at a false discovery rate of 0.05. Linkage disequilibrium might explain the correlated functional status among segregating V segments, but an unknown experimental factor could not be ruled out. CMV serostatus was the only immune exposure information available for the cohort. Because some donors lacked HLA typing at each locus, the association tests relied only on the typed subset. A later genetic analysis reported fewer N-insertions in productive TCRs among donors in an Asian-associated ancestry cluster than the roughly 620-donor mean. A further reported finding was that TCR beta sequences accurately predicted the HLA-A and HLA-B alleles for most subjects in the first cohort. Most CMV-associated TCR beta chains appeared to be HLA-restricted in a later analysis, and the HLA associations seemed to be driven largely by CMV exposure.

Inclusive of the bounding cysteine and phenylalanine, the CDR3 is 15 residues long. Only CDR3 DNA is held: 45 bases, read in frame from base 1. Compared with germline, V lacks 0 bases and J lacks 3 bases; bases without a gene match: 5. Reading the germline V gene gives CDR1 SGHRS and CDR2 YFSETQ. The sample comprised PBMCs. The TCR was taken from a man in his forties or fifties in good health and CMV-seronegative. This sequence uses TRBV5-1 and TRBJ2-5, and 7 junction bases match TRBD2. The CDR3 region has the sequence CASSLVLGREETQYF. The DNA sequence is as follows: TGCGCCAGCAGCTTGGTCCTGGGGAGGGAAGAGACCCAGTACTTC.